The present T cell receptor beta chain was sequenced within a study of cytomegalovirus exposure and HLA in healthy donors. Study results and caveats: In an earlier analysis, about 87% or about 30%: the productive usage of most TCR beta V segments.

V was pared by 4 bases and J by 5 bases, with 13 bases between. This CDR3 has 15 residues. The germline CDR1 and CDR2 sequences are SGHNT and YYREEE (reference sequence). With respect to this clone: Its target is unknown.

The PCR made use of 60 Vbeta and 13 Jbeta primers. Profiling relied on immunoSEQ multiplex PCR, and the TCRdb table lists in-frame clones only, not all of them. The table lists 100,000 to 150,000 clones, 17% of them singletons. Material: PBMCs. This TCR came from a female donor in good health and CMV-seropositive. The chain has TRBV5-4 and TRBJ1-6; no clear D. The CDR3 loop is CASSTGGEHNSPLHF. As DNA, the CDR3 is TGTGCCAGCAGCACTGGTGGGGAGCATAATTCACCCCTCCACTTT.